This T cell receptor beta chain was sequenced during a study of blood T cell repertoires in COVID-19. The CDR3 spans 17 residues. Germline V gene data show CDR1 as SGHTA and CDR2 as FQGNSA. The J segment lost 4 bases and the V segment lost 1 base, leaving 7 bases of the junction unmatched. Assay used: immunoSEQ multiplex PCR; TCRdb lists only in-frame clones, some missing. The sample includes tens of thousands of clones, 88% of them seen just once. Sequenced: peripheral blood. The sequence came from a human donor in a cohort sampled during active COVID-19. The chain has TRBV7-2 and TRBJ2-3; 11 bases fit TRBD1. Here the CDR3 reads CASSLVGQGARSDTQYF. The CDR3 nucleotides are TGTGCCAGCAGCTTAGTAGGACAGGGGGCGCGGTCAGATACGCAGTATTTT.